Below, 32 T cell receptor beta chains from the same sample are listed, as sequenced in a study of cytomegalovirus exposure and HLA in healthy donors. PCR was performed using 60 Vbeta and 13 Jbeta primers. TCRdb's table, derived via immunoSEQ multiplex PCR, lists solely in-frame clones and lacks some. Seen here are approximately 150,000 clones, around 80% observed once, and the top ten hold roughly 1.9%. Sequenced: PBMCs. These receptors were collected from a man aged 40-49 years in good health and CMV-seronegative.

The chain combines TRBV28 with TRBJ1-1; no clear D gene. This CDR3 spans 14 amino acids. Germline assignment: CDR1 MDHEN and CDR2 SYDVKM. V was clipped by 2 bases and J by 4 bases, with 11 bases between them. CDR3 region: CASSLISRGTEAFF. As DNA, the CDR3 is TGTGCCAGCAGTTTAATAAGCCGGGGCACTGAAGCTTTCTTT.

V gene TRBV4-2 combines with J gene TRBJ2-7; 7 bases fit TRBD1. This CDR3 is built from 18 residues. Germline V gene lookup returns CDR1 LGHNA and CDR2 YNFKEQ. V was pared by 3 bases and J by 0 bases, with 14 bases of the junction left unmatched. The CDR3 region is CASSHANQRDRVSYEQYF. CDR3 in DNA: TGTGCCAGCAGCCACGCAAACCAAAGGGACAGAGTCTCCTACGAGCAGTACTTC.

This clone has just one count. This chain uses TRBV5-1 with TRBJ2-1; D is unresolved. The CDR3 contains 13 residues. Trimming took off 0 bases at V and 6 bases at J, with 7 bases between the two ends. Germline assignment: CDR1 SGHRS and CDR2 YFSETQ. As DNA, the CDR3 is TGCGCCAGCAGCTTGGCCGCAGGCAATGAGCAGTTCTTC. Amino acid sequence: CASSLAAGNEQFF.

CDR3 bases: TGTGCCAGCAGTCTGGACAGACACACTGAAGCTTTCTTT. It translates to CASSLDRHTEAFF. V gene TRBV2 combines with J gene TRBJ1-1, with D perhaps matching TRBD1 (6 bases). Trimming took 5 bases from V and 3 from J, leaving 10 bases between them. Germline assignment: CDR1 SNHLY and CDR2 FYNNEI. The CDR3 extends over 13 amino acids. Combining the CDR3 with reference TRBV2 and TRBJ1-1 gives the whole variable domain EPEVTQTPSHQVTQMGQEVILRCVPISNHLYFYWYRQILGQKVEFLVSFYNNEISEKSEIFDDQFSVERPDGSNFTLKIRSTKLEDSAMYFCASSLDRHTEAFFGQGTRLTVV.

The V call is TRBV5-1, the J call TRBJ2-2, with 7 bases aligning to TRBD1. This CDR3 region has 17 residues. Germline lookup yields CDR1 SGHRS and CDR2 YFSETQ. V dropped 3 bases and J dropped 3; count of bases not matched to a gene: 11. CDR3 coding DNA: TGCGCCAGCAGCTCCGGGACAGCTTTCGGGGACACCGGGGAGCTGTTTTTT. It encodes CASSSGTAFGDTGELFF.

This clone was counted a single time. The rearrangement links TRBV7-9 to TRBJ2-7, with 15 bases matching TRBD2. The V gene's germline CDR1 is SEHNR and CDR2 FQNEAQ (reference sequence). The trim removed 5 bases at V and 2 bases at J, leaving 10 bases unmatched. This CDR3 has 18 amino acids. DNA of the CDR3: TGTGCCAGCAGCCCACCCCTAGGACTAGCGGGAGGGGCCTACGAGCAGTACTTC. Translation gives CASSPPLGLAGGAYEQYF.

The gene calls are TRBV5-6 and TRBJ1-2; D perhaps matches TRBD1 (6 bases). V was pared by 6 bases and J by 8 bases, with 17 bases between. CDR3 length: 13 amino acids. Germline V gene data show CDR1 as SGHDT and CDR2 as YYEEEE. As DNA, the CDR3 is TGTGCCAGCACCGTGACAGGACCGGGCGGCTACACCTTC. Its protein is CASTVTGPGGYTF.

This clone showed up just once. V usage is TRBV19 and J usage is TRBJ2-7; 8 bases match TRBD1. The CDR3 loop spans 13 amino acids. V shed 4 bases, J shed 5 bases, and the junction held 4 bases outside the gene matches. The germline CDR1 and CDR2 sequences are LNHDA and SQIVND (reference sequence). The chain's CDR3 is CASSNQGADEQYF. In nucleotides, the CDR3 is TGTGCCAGTAGTAACCAGGGGGCCGACGAGCAGTACTTC. The full variable domain, in which reference TRBV19 and TRBJ2-7 provide the parts outside the CDR3, is DGGITQSPKYLFRKEGQNVTLSCEQNLNHDAMYWYRQDPGQGLRLIYYSQIVNDFQKGDIAEGYSVSREKKESFPLTVTSAQKNPTAFYLCASSNQGADEQYFGPGTRLTVT.

The rearrangement links TRBV5-1 to TRBJ1-2, with D possibly matching TRBD1 (5 bases). The V and J ends lost 0 bases and 6 bases respectively, with 12 bases between them. The germline V gene has CDR1 SGHRS and CDR2 YFSETQ. The CDR3 consists of 14 residues. The CDR3 nucleotides read TGCGCCAGCAGCTTGGATGTAGGGGTCCATGGCTACACCTTC. Translating it yields CASSLDVGVHGYTF.

In this sample, this clone turned up once. The chain couples TRBV5-1 to TRBJ2-1; D may be TRBD2 (5 bases). The CDR3 contains 14 residues. Germline values: CDR1 SGHRS, CDR2 YFSETQ. V lost 5 bases to trimming and J lost 7 bases, with 16 bases between them. The CDR3 loop reads CASRKEEVRNEQFF. The CDR3 DNA follows: TGCGCCAGCAGAAAGGAGGAAGTCAGGAATGAGCAGTTCTTC. Filled out from reference TRBV5-1 and TRBJ2-1, the complete variable domain reads KAGVTQTPRYLIKTRGQQVTLSCSPISGHRSVSWYQQTPGQGLQFLFEYFSETQRNKGNFPGRFSGRQFSNSRSEMNVSTLELGDSALYLCASRKEEVRNEQFFGPGTRLTVL.

CDR3 protein: CASSDVTGRQFF. In nucleotides, the CDR3 is TGTGCCAGCAGTGATGTGACAGGGCGGCAGTTCTTC. The chain links TRBV6-1 to TRBJ2-1, with 7 bases matching TRBD1. This CDR3 has 12 residues. The germline CDR1 and CDR2 sequences are MNHNS and SASEGT. J was trimmed by 12 bases and V by 3 bases; bases with no gene match: 5.

The chain recombines TRBV30 with TRBJ1-1; D not certain. The CDR3 consists of 13 residues. The ends were cut back, 0 bases at V and 4 bases at J, with 9 bases in the middle. Germline loops: CDR1 GTSNPN, CDR2 SVGIG (reference sequence). CDR3 sequence (DNA): TGTGCCTGGAGTGTAGGGAGGAGCACTGAAGCTTTCTTT. It specifies CAWSVGRSTEAFF.

The V gene is TRBV4-1, the J gene TRBJ1-3, with TRBD1 identical over 9 bases. Germline V gene sequence: CDR1 MGHRA, CDR2 YSYEKL. V lost 0 bases and J lost 2; bases outside the gene matches: 5. There are 17 residues in the CDR3. CDR3 region: CASSQDRGTGTGNTIYF. The CDR3 DNA is TGCGCCAGCAGCCAAGATAGGGGGACAGGGACTGGAAACACCATATATTTT.

V is TRBV18 and J is TRBJ2-5; 7 bases align to TRBD1. CDR1 is KGHSH and CDR2 is LQKENI in the germline V gene. J was trimmed by 1 base and V by 1 base; bases with no gene match: 3. The CDR3 has 15 amino acids. CDR3 protein: CASSPRDSAQETQYF. The CDR3 coding sequence is TGTGCCAGCTCACCACGGGACAGTGCCCAAGAGACCCAGTACTTC.

This clone appeared a single time. One end of the junction varies from germline; a read error may be responsible. The V and J genes are TRBV7-7 and TRBJ2-1; possibly TRBD1 for D (5 bases). Germline V gives CDR1 SSHAT, CDR2 FNYEAQ (reference sequence). This CDR3 has 14 residues. DNA of the CDR3: TGTGCTAGCAGCCCGAGTGGGGCGAGGAATGAGCAGTTCTTC. It specifies CASSPSGARNEQFF.

This chain links TRBV28 with TRBJ2-4; the D gene is possibly TRBD2 (5 bases). The CDR3 is 14 residues long. With 2 bases removed from V and 12 bases from J, the gap between germline ends came to 17 bases. CDR1 and CDR2 (germline): MDHEN, SYDVKM. The CDR3 here is CASSLGLAATGQYF. DNA of the CDR3: TGTGCCAGCAGTTTAGGGCTAGCAGCGACGGGTCAGTACTTC.

The genes are TRBV19 and TRBJ1-2; D is unresolved. Germline V lookup: CDR1 LNHDA, CDR2 SQIVND (reference sequence). Trimming took off 4 bases at V and 4 bases at J, with 10 bases between the two ends. The CDR3 spans 13 residues. CDR3 DNA: TGTGCCAGTAGTAGCCTTCAGTTCTATGGCTACACCTTC. Translating it yields CASSSLQFYGYTF.

V is TRBV29-1 and J is TRBJ1-1, with TRBD1 matching 7 bases. The CDR3 is 13 amino acids. The V segment lost 7 bases and the J segment 2 bases; nucleotides outside the gene matches: 7. Germline V gene sequence: CDR1 SQVTM, CDR2 ANQGSEA. CDR3 protein: CSGSQGPNTEAFF. Written as DNA, the CDR3 is TGCAGCGGATCACAGGGGCCAAACACTGAAGCTTTCTTT.

The rearrangement joins TRBV6-5 to TRBJ2-1, with 7 bases identical to TRBD1. Germline V gene data show CDR1 as MNHEY and CDR2 as SVGAGI. The CDR3 runs 16 residues. V lost 3 bases to trimming and J lost 3 bases; unmatched junction nucleotides: 8. The CDR3 loop is CASSYLRDSLYNEQFF. CDR3 nucleotides: TGTGCCAGCAGTTATCTCCGGGACAGCCTCTACAATGAGCAGTTCTTC.

The V call is TRBV10-3, the J call TRBJ2-3; no definite D call. Germline loops: CDR1 ENHRY, CDR2 SYGVKD. The V end lost 2 bases, the J end lost 0 bases, and 9 bases lay between the germline ends. The CDR3 sequence is 15 residues long. CDR3 DNA sequence: TGTGCCATCAGTGAGACAGTTTTTAGCACAGATACGCAGTATTTT. As protein: CAISETVFSTDTQYF.

This chain uses TRBV27 with TRBJ2-7; 8 bases are shared with TRBD2. The V segment lost 11 bases and the J segment 3 bases; nucleotides outside the gene matches: 9. The CDR3 sequence is 13 residues long. CDR1 and CDR2 (germline): MNHEY, SMNVEV (reference sequence). The CDR3 DNA reads TGTGCCTTAATCCCCGGGGGGGGCTACGAGCAGTACTTC. It yields the protein CALIPGGGYEQYF.

The chain recombines TRBV6-1 with TRBJ2-5, with 8 positions matching TRBD1. After removal of 2 bases from V and 4 bases from J, the junction contained 9 bases not matched to a gene. Germline CDR1 and CDR2: MNHNS and SASEGT. CDR3 length: 16 amino acids. The DNA of the CDR3 is TGTGCCAGCAGTGAATGGACAGGGTCTATCGGAGAGACCCAGTACTTC. Residues: CASSEWTGSIGETQYF.

This chain links TRBV6-5 with TRBJ2-3, with 7 nucleotides matching TRBD2. CDR1 MNHEY and CDR2 SVGAGI come from the germline V gene. The CDR3 totals 15 residues. The junction had 12 bases not matched to a gene; V was cut back by 8 bases and J by 4 bases. The CDR3 region is CASQLQREGPDTQYF. The CDR3 nucleotides read TGTGCCAGCCAGCTTCAGAGGGAGGGCCCAGATACGCAGTATTTT.

The chain is built from TRBV27 and TRBJ2-5, with 8 positions matching TRBD1. CDR1 and CDR2 (germline): MNHEY, SMNVEV (reference sequence). This CDR3 is 14 amino acids long. Losses at the gene ends were 5 bases for V and 2 bases for J; bases not matched to a gene: 4. In DNA, the CDR3 is TGTGCCAGCAGTCCCCGGACAGGGCAAGAGACCCAGTACTTC. Its translation: CASSPRTGQETQYF.

V gene TRBV27 combines with J gene TRBJ1-6; D might be TRBD1 (6 bases). In germline, CDR1 is MNHEY, CDR2 SMNVEV (reference sequence). There are 15 residues in the CDR3. Trimming removed 6 bases at V and 5 bases at J, with 14 bases between. The CDR3 is CASRTPGQNNSPLHF. CDR3 DNA sequence: TGTGCCAGCAGAACTCCGGGACAAAATAATTCACCCCTCCACTTT.

CDR3 sequence (DNA): TGTGCCAGCACCGAGGACAGGGCCCAGCCTGAAGCTTTCTTT. As protein: CASTEDRAQPEAFF. The chain joins TRBV2 to TRBJ1-1; TRBD1 aligns across 8 bases. The CDR3 contains 14 residues. Per germline, CDR1 SNHLY and CDR2 FYNNEI. V lost 7 bases and J lost 6; bases outside the gene matches: 10.

The chain links TRBV27 to TRBJ2-6, with unresolved D. The CDR3 runs 13 residues. V was shortened by 10 bases and J by 4 bases, with 11 bases between the two germline ends. CDR1 is MNHEY and CDR2 is SMNVEV in the germline V gene (reference sequence). CDR3 sequence: CATKTGGANVLTF. The CDR3 DNA reads TGTGCCACTAAGACCGGGGGGGCCAACGTCCTGACTTTC.

The V and J genes are TRBV28 and TRBJ1-5; no clear D gene. V shed 6 bases and J shed 0 bases, with 12 bases lying between them. CDR1 and CDR2 (germline): MDHEN, SYDVKM. The CDR3 is made up of 15 amino acids. The CDR3 protein is CASSRGRYSNQPQHF. The CDR3 DNA is TGTGCCAGCAGCCGTGGCAGATATAGCAATCAGCCCCAGCATTTT.

The CDR3 is CASRDRASYEQYF. The CDR3 DNA reads TGTGCCAGTCGGGACAGGGCCTCCTACGAGCAGTACTTC. The chain couples TRBV19 to TRBJ2-7; the match to TRBD1 covers 9 bases. Trimming cost V 8 bases and J 0 bases; bases outside gene matches: 2. The germline CDR1 and CDR2 sequences are LNHDA and SQIVND (reference sequence). CDR3 size: 13 residues.

The genes are TRBV28 and TRBJ2-4; 8 positions agree with TRBD1. Germline CDR1 MDHEN, CDR2 SYDVKM. The trim removed 5 bases at V and 10 bases at J, leaving 13 bases unmatched. The CDR3 has 15 amino acids. CDR3 loop: CASSPTDRVTWIQYF. CDR3 DNA sequence: TGTGCCAGCAGTCCCACGGACAGGGTCACTTGGATTCAGTACTTC.

The V call is TRBV6-1, the J call TRBJ1-2; 9 bases match TRBD1. Germline CDR1 MNHNS, CDR2 SASEGT. Trimming cost V 6 bases and J 8 bases; bases outside gene matches: 13. This CDR3 spans 15 amino acids. The CDR3 nucleotides read TGTGCCAGCAGCGCGGGGACAGGGAGGTTTCAAGGCTACACCTTC. Translating it yields CASSAGTGRFQGYTF.

The genes are TRBV6-1 and TRBJ1-3; TRBD1 agrees at 8 bases. CDR3 length equals 13 residues. Germline lookup yields CDR1 MNHNS and CDR2 SASEGT. CDR3 DNA sequence: TGTGGAACAGGGGCAGGGGGCGGAAACACCATATATTTT. Translating it yields CGTGAGGGNTIYF.